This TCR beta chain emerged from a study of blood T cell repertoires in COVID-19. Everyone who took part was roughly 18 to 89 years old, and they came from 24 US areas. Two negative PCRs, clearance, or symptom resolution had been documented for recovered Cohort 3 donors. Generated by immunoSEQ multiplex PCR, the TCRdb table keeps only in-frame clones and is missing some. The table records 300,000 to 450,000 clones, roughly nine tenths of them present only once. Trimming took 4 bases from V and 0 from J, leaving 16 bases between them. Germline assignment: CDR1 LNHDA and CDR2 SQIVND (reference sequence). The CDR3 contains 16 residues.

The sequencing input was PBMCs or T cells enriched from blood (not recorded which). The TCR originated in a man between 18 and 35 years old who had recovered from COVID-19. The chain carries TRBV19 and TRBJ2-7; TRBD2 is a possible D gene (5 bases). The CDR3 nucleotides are TGTGCCAGTAGTACTCCCCGGACGGGATTCTCCTACGAGCAGTACTTC. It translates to CASSTPRTGFSYEQYF.